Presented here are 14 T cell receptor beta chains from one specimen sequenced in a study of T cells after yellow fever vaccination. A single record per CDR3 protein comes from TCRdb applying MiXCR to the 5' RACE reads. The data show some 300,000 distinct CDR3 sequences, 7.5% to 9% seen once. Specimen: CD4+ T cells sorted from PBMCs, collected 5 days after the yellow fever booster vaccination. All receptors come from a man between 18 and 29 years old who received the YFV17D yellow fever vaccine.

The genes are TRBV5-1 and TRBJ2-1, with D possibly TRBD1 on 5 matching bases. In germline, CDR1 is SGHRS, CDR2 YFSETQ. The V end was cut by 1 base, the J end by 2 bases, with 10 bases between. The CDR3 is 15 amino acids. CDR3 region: CASSLQGLTYNEQFF. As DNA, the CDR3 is TGCGCCAGCAGCTTGCAGGGCCTAACCTACAATGAGCAGTTCTTC.

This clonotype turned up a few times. In DNA form, the CDR3 reads TGTGCCATCAGTGAGGGGGGACTACCCTACAATGAGCAGTTCTTC. Its protein is CAISEGGLPYNEQFF. This chain links TRBV10-3 with TRBJ2-1; 7 bases are a match to TRBD2. The germline V gene has CDR1 ENHRY and CDR2 SYGVKD. J was trimmed by 2 bases and V by 2 bases; bases with no gene match: 3. The CDR3 is 15 amino acids.

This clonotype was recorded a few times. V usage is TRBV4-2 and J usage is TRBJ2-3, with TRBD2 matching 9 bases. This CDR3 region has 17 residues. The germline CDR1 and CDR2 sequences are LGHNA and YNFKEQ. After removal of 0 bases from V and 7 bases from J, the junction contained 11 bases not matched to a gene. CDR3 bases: TGTGCCAGCAGCCAAGACGGGTTAGCGGGGGAAAGGCATACGCAGTATTTT. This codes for CASSQDGLAGERHTQYF.

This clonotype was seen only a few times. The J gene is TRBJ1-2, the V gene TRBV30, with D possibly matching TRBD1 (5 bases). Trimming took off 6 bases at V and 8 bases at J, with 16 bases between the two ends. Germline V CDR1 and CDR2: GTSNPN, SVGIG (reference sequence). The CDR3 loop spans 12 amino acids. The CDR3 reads CACRREGRGYTF. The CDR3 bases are TGTGCCTGCCGAAGGGAGGGGCGCGGCTACACCTTC. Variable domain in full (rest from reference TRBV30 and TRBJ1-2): SQTIHQWPATLVQPVGSPLSLECTVEGTSNPNLYWYRQAAGRGLQLLFYSVGIGQISSEVPQNLSASRPQDRQFILSSKKLLLSDSGFYLCACRREGRGYTFGSGTRLTVV.

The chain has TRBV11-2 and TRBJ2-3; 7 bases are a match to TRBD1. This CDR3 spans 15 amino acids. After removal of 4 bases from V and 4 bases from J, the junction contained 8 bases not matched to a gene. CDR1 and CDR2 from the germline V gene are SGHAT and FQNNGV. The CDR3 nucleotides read TGTGCCAGCAGCTACGGACAGGATAACGCAGATACGCAGTATTTT. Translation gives CASSYGQDNADTQYF.

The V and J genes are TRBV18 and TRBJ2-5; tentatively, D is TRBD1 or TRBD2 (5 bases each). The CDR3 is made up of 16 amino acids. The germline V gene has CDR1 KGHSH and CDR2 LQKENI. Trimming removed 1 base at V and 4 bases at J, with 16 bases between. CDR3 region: CASSPRGFRSVETQYF. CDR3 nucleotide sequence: TGTGCCAGCTCACCACGGGGGTTTCGATCCGTAGAGACCCAGTACTTC.

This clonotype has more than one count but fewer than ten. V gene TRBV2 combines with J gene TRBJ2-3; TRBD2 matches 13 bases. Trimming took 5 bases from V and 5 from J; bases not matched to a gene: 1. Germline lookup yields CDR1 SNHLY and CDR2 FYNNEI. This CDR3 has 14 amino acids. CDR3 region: CASSRLAGGDTQYF. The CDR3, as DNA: TGTGCCAGCAGTAGACTAGCGGGGGGAGATACGCAGTATTTT.

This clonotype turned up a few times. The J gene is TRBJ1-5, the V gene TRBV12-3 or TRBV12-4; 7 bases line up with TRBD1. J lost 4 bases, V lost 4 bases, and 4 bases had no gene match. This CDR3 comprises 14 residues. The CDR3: CASSWRQGNQPQHF. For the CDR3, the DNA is TGTGCCAGCAGTTGGAGACAGGGAAATCAGCCCCAGCATTTT.

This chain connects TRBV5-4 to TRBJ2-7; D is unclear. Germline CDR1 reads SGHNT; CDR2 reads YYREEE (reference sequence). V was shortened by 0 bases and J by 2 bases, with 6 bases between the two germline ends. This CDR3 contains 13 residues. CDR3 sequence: CASSLEVAYEQYF. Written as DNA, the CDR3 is TGTGCCAGCAGCTTGGAGGTCGCCTACGAGCAGTACTTC.

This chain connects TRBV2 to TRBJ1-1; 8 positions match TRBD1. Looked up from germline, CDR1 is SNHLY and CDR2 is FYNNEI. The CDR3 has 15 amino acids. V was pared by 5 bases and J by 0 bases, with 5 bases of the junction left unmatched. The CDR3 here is CASSPGQAVNTEAFF. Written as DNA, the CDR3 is TGTGCCAGCAGTCCGGGACAGGCTGTGAACACTGAAGCTTTCTTT.

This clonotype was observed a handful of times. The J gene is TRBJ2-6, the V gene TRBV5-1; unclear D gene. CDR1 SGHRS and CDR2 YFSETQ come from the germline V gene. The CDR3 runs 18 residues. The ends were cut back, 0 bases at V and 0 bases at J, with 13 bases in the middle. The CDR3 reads CASSLEGSLGSGANVLTF. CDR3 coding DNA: TGCGCCAGCAGCTTGGAAGGATCGCTGGGCTCTGGGGCCAACGTCCTGACTTTC. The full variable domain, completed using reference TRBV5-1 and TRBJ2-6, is KAGVTQTPRYLIKTRGQQVTLSCSPISGHRSVSWYQQTPGQGLQFLFEYFSETQRNKGNFPGRFSGRQFSNSRSEMNVSTLELGDSALYLCASSLEGSLGSGANVLTFGAGSRLTVL.

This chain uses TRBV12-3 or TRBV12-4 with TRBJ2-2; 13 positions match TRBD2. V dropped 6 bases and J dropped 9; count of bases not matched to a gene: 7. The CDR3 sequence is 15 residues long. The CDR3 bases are TGTGCCAGCAGGCCCGGACTAGCGGGGGCCAGGGAGCTGTTTTTT. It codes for CASRPGLAGARELFF.

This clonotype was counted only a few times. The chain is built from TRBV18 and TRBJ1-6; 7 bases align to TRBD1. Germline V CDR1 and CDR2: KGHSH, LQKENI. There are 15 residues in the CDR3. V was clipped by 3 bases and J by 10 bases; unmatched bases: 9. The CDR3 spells CASSPPGGVLSPLHF. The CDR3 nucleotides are TGTGCCAGCTCACCTCCAGGGGGGGTTTTGTCACCCCTCCACTTT.

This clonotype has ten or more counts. CDR3 DNA sequence: TGCGCCAGCAGCCAATGGCTACAAGAGACCCAGTACTTC. Protein sequence: CASSQWLQETQYF. The chain has TRBV4-3 and TRBJ2-5, with D uncertain. V dropped 2 bases and J dropped 2 bases, with 6 bases sitting between them. Germline assignment: CDR1 LGHNA and CDR2 YSLEER. This CDR3 comprises 13 residues.